A selection of T cell receptor beta chains follows, all from one sample in a study of T cell repertoires in cytomegalovirus infection. TCRdb independently ran MiXCR on the reads; one entry per CDR3 protein. The sample has 200,000 to 300,000 distinct CDR3 sequences, about 13% seen once. The sample taken for sequencing was PBMCs. The receptors come from a human donor in good health (CMV status not recorded). Some clones in this sample may be carry-over from other donors' samples. CDR3s include the opening cysteine and the closing phenylalanine or tryptophan. Fields, in order: V gene, clone size, CDR3 protein. Size values are once, few and many counts, or a class for expanded clones, and some rows have none.

TRBV11-3	many	CASSFPEETQYF
TRBV19	.	CASSILQTATNEKLFF
TRBV6-1	.	CASSELVGETQYF
TRBV29-1	.	CSVVGVGETQYF
TRBV7-2	many	CASSLAFANEKLFF
TRBV29-1	.	CSVGAGDWNEQFF
TRBV7-8	many	CASSLIPGLAGGSGELFF
TRBV7-6	many	CASSLLAGNTEAFF
TRBV29-1	.	CSAALRRDPIEAFF
TRBV28	few	CASSFSKPSGAGGEYF
TRBV10-2	many	CASKWDSLNTEAFF
TRBV7-9	few	CASSLEKGPAYEQYF
TRBV28	few	CASSLSAGVAKNIQYF
TRBV4-1	many	CASSQDGAGIAADTQYF
TRBV28	many	CASSPYPQGNSNQPQHF
TRBV12-3/TRBV12-4	many	CASSFRQTATNEKLFF
TRBV24-1	.	CATSDPTVNYGYTF
TRBV24-1	few	CATSGSSGVRDTGELFF
TRBV7-2	few	CASSDHTGVYNEQFF
TRBV7-2	many	CASSLGTVTMNTEAFF
TRBV7-2	many	CASSLPTGGSGYTF
TRBV5-1	.	CASSPILAGGRNEQFF
TRBV6-2/TRBV6-3	many	CASSTRISTSGQRFF
TRBV28	many	CASRNRSWGGGHYGYTF
TRBV7-9	.	CASSYLDSYEQYF
TRBV6-1	many	CATGRAAQETQYF
TRBV25-1	.	CASNVGYQPQHF
TRBV20-1	few	CSVGGGEVPTDTQYF
TRBV7-9	few	CASSFPKNIQYF
TRBV29-1	.	CSVASGRLVGYTF
TRBV6-1	many	CASSEQRGQETQYF
TRBV6-2/TRBV6-3	few	CASSLAWISGSSYNEQFF
TRBV5-6	.	CASRNIGDRVGTEAFF
TRBV6-2/TRBV6-3	few	CASSQGTGAEQFF
TRBV18	few	CASSPPNKPLGNEQFF
TRBV6-2/TRBV6-3	few	CASSRGEYGYTF
TRBV15	once	CATSRDRAARTDTQYF
TRBV12-3/TRBV12-4	.	CASLTRNTEAFF
TRBV7-2	many	CASPPLAGVTDTQYF
TRBV7-2	many	CASSLEGAVTEAFF
TRBV29-1	few	CSVAGVNNQPQHF
TRBV6-9	many	CASSYRAYNEQFF
TRBV12-3/TRBV12-4	many	CASSFYSQGGNQPQHF
TRBV7-2	many	CASSLGRGRTDTQYF
TRBV5-5	few	CASSLVGTGLPGLIQYF
TRBV7-9	.	CAIRAGDVSTDTQYF
TRBV19	few	CASSVRLTSYEQYF
TRBV10-3	once	CAISEISGQGTEAFF
TRBV10-2	.	CASSKFAQTGNTGELFF
TRBV14	.	CASSAGVWQPQHF
TRBV28	.	CASPGTGGYDTEAFF